The 20 T cell receptor beta chains in this list originate from one sample, sequenced in a study of shared clonotypes between healthy human individuals (dated by TCRdb to 2020 to 2021). Library preparation employed the immunoSEQ multiplex PCR assay. In TCRdb, the immuneACCESS table is reduced to in-frame sequences with V and J assigned. These tables do not hold every clone; where another copy was compared, an unresolved V gene accounts for under half, and the others remain unexplained. Recorded for this sample are about 710,000 clones; approximately 72% of them occurred a single time. The ten largest clones add up to about 1.8% of the sample. Sequences were obtained from memory CD4+ T cells sorted from blood. Read against the paper, the sample's cell subset or site label means: CD45RA-negative fraction. All receptors come from a woman aged 25 to 39 in good health.

This sequence joins TRBV7-2 and TRBJ2-5; D gene uncertain. Trimming removed 0 bases from V and 5 bases from J, with 10 bases in between. Per the germline V gene, CDR1 is SGHTA and CDR2 is FQGNSA. CDR3 length: 14 residues. CDR3 bases: TGTGCCAGCAGCTTAGCGGGAAGACGGGAGACCCAGTACTTC. It encodes CASSLAGRRETQYF.

The genes are TRBV5-6 and TRBJ2-3; weak D call: TRBD1 (5 bases). Trimming removed 2 bases from V and 4 bases from J, with 8 bases in between. The CDR3 totals 13 residues. Germline CDR1 reads SGHDT; CDR2 reads YYEEEE. The CDR3 DNA follows: TGTGCCAGCAGCTTTCGACAGTCAGATACGCAGTATTTT. It is translated as CASSFRQSDTQYF.

With respect to this clone: Within the sample, other DNA sequences also encode this same CDR3. The V gene is TRBV18, the J gene TRBJ2-3, with 10 bases aligning to TRBD2. V lost 6 bases, J lost 4 bases, and 7 bases stayed unmatched. Looked up from germline, CDR1 is KGHSH and CDR2 is LQKENI. The CDR3 has 15 residues. CDR3 residues: CASSPALAGADTQYF. DNA of the CDR3: TGTGCCAGCTCCCCCGCGCTAGCGGGAGCAGATACGCAGTATTTT.

The J gene is TRBJ2-1, the V gene TRBV28, with 13 nucleotides matching TRBD2. Trimming removed 2 bases from V and 6 bases from J; junction bases left unmatched: 4. Germline CDR1 MDHEN, CDR2 SYDVKM. The length of the CDR3 is 16 residues. CDR3 in amino acids: CASSLQLAGGSNEQFF. Here the CDR3 DNA reads TGTGCCAGCAGTTTACAACTAGCGGGAGGGTCCAATGAGCAGTTCTTC.

The chain employs TRBV27 and TRBJ2-7, with a possible D match to TRBD2 (5 bases). V shed 7 bases and J shed 2 bases, with 15 bases lying between them. The germline CDR1 and CDR2 sequences are MNHEY and SMNVEV (reference sequence). The CDR3 is made up of 14 amino acids. The CDR3 DNA sequence: TGTGCCAGCAATCCTCCCGGGGTTACCTACGAGCAGTACTTC. It is translated as CASNPPGVTYEQYF.

The chain links TRBV5-5 to TRBJ1-3; D is ambiguous. Looked up from germline, CDR1 is SGHKS and CDR2 is YYEKEE (reference sequence). Trimming left V 4 bases short and J 0 bases short, with 14 bases between. This CDR3 comprises 16 residues. The CDR3 sequence is CASSPYDTFSGNTIYF. As DNA, the CDR3 is TGTGCCAGCAGCCCCTATGACACGTTCTCTGGAAACACCATATATTTT. Filled out from reference TRBV5-5 and TRBJ1-3, the complete variable domain reads DAGVTQSPTHLIKTRGQQVTLRCSPISGHKSVSWYQQVLGQGPQFIFQYYEKEERGRGNFPDRFSARQFPNYSSELNVNALLLGDSALYLCASSPYDTFSGNTIYFGEGSWLTVV.

CDR3 DNA sequence: TGTGCCTGGAGTCCCCCTCAGGGTTACTCCTACAATGAGCAGTTCTTC. This sequence encodes CAWSPPQGYSYNEQFF. The gene calls are TRBV30 and TRBJ2-1; D might be TRBD1 (5 bases). This CDR3 contains 16 residues. V was shortened by 2 bases and J by 0 bases, with 14 bases between the two germline ends. Germline assignment: CDR1 GTSNPN and CDR2 SVGIG (reference sequence).

The table lists this clone with a few counts. The chain is built from TRBV28 and TRBJ2-3; TRBD2 matches at 11 bases. V shed 4 bases and J 6 bases; nucleotides not matched to a gene: 12. CDR1 is MDHEN and CDR2 is SYDVKM in the germline V gene. This CDR3 region has 17 residues. The chain's CDR3 is CASSSTLAGGPSDTQYF. The CDR3 nucleotides are TGTGCCAGCAGTTCCACTTTAGCGGGAGGGCCCTCGGATACGCAGTATTTT.

As concerns this clone: This could be a read error, since a much larger clone is one nucleotide away. This chain joins TRBV7-2 and TRBJ2-7; TRBD2 aligns across 13 bases. The CDR3 spans 14 residues. V lost 6 bases and J lost 4; bases outside the gene matches: 3. Germline CDR1 SGHTA, CDR2 FQGNSA. The CDR3 here is CASRWTSGSYEQYF. CDR3 bases: TGTGCCAGCAGGTGGACTAGCGGGAGTTACGAGCAGTACTTC.

The chain combines TRBV2 with TRBJ1-1, with D maybe TRBD1 (6 bases). Trimming shortened V by 6 bases and J by 4 bases, and 9 bases separated the two germline ends. The CDR3 has 12 residues. In germline, CDR1 is SNHLY, CDR2 FYNNEI. CDR3 sequence (DNA): TGTGCCAGCAGACAGGGAGGCACTGAAGCTTTCTTT. Amino acid sequence: CASRQGGTEAFF.

The V call is TRBV19, the J call TRBJ1-2; 10 bases align to TRBD1. This CDR3 has 15 amino acids. V shed 6 bases and J 5 bases; nucleotides not matched to a gene: 9. From germline, CDR1 is LNHDA and CDR2 SQIVND (reference sequence). CDR3 in DNA: TGTGCCAGTAGCCTGGTGACAGGGGGCGGATATGGCTACACCTTC. This codes for CASSLVTGGGYGYTF. Looking up the rest from reference TRBV19 and TRBJ1-2 gives the full variable domain: DGGITQSPKYLFRKEGQNVTLSCEQNLNHDAMYWYRQDPGQGLRLIYYSQIVNDFQKGDIAEGYSVSREKKESFPLTVTSAQKNPTAFYLCASSLVTGGGYGYTFGSGTRLTVV.

J is TRBJ2-7 and V is TRBV2, with D perhaps TRBD2 (5 bases). Germline lookup yields CDR1 SNHLY and CDR2 FYNNEI. This CDR3 region has 14 residues. Trimming removed 5 bases from V and 3 bases from J, with 14 bases in between. The CDR3 loop reads CASSPRERGYEQYF. The CDR3, as DNA: TGTGCCAGCAGTCCTAGGGAGAGAGGCTACGAGCAGTACTTC.

The chain combines TRBV2 with TRBJ1-2, with a possible D match to TRBD1 (5 bases). The V gene's germline CDR1 is SNHLY and CDR2 FYNNEI. This CDR3 is built from 15 residues. V lost 4 bases to trimming and J lost 2 bases, with 14 bases between them. CDR3 in DNA: TGTGCCAGCAGTGTCAATTCACGGGGGAACTATGGCTACACCTTC. It is translated as CASSVNSRGNYGYTF. Variable domain in full (rest from reference TRBV2 and TRBJ1-2): EPEVTQTPSHQVTQMGQEVILRCVPISNHLYFYWYRQILGQKVEFLVSFYNNEISEKSEIFDDQFSVERPDGSNFTLKIRSTKLEDSAMYFCASSVNSRGNYGYTFGSGTRLTVV.

This clone was recorded once. The chain employs TRBV5-3 and TRBJ2-3, with 7 bases that match TRBD1. TRBV5-3 is classed as an ORF, of uncertain function. The junction had 9 bases not matched to a gene; V was cut back by 4 bases and J by 1 base. This CDR3 comprises 16 residues. The CDR3 loop reads CARSPSTGTGTDTQYF. The CDR3 DNA reads TGTGCCAGAAGCCCCTCAACCGGGACAGGCACAGATACGCAGTATTTT.

The table lists this clone with many counts. The rearrangement joins TRBV11-2 to TRBJ2-2; 13 nucleotides line up with TRBD2. The germline gives CDR1 SGHAT, CDR2 FQNNGV. J lost 7 bases, V lost 4 bases, and 6 bases had no gene match. The CDR3 contains 16 residues. CDR3 DNA sequence: TGTGCCAGCAGCTCCCGGACTAGCGGGAGTATCGGGGAGCTGTTTTTT. Its protein product is CASSSRTSGSIGELFF.

This chain uses TRBV5-1 with TRBJ1-4, with 10 bases that match TRBD1. The CDR3 consists of 16 residues. The junction had 6 bases not matched to a gene; V was cut back by 1 base and J by 6 bases. CDR1 SGHRS and CDR2 YFSETQ come from the germline V gene. CDR3 sequence (DNA): TGCGCCAGCAGCTTGTCCCGGGACAGGGGTTATGAAAAACTGTTTTTT. It codes for CASSLSRDRGYEKLFF.

V and J are TRBV5-8 and TRBJ2-3; no clear D gene. The CDR3 is 14 residues long. Germline loops: CDR1 SGHTS, CDR2 YDEGEE. Trimming shortened V by 0 bases and J by 0 bases, and 5 bases separated the two germline ends. In DNA, the CDR3 is TGTGCCAGCAGCTTGGAAGGTAGCACAGATACGCAGTATTTT. Translation: CASSLEGSTDTQYF.

In this sample, this clone turned up a few times. The chain has TRBV10-1 and TRBJ1-2; D unresolved. Looked up from germline, CDR1 is WNHNN and CDR2 is SYGVQD (reference sequence). V lost 3 bases, J lost 2 bases, and 1 base lay in between. The CDR3 is made up of 11 amino acids. The CDR3 nucleotides are TGCGCCAGCAGTGAAAACTATGGCTACACCTTC. Its translation: CASSENYGYTF.

V usage is TRBV6-1 and J usage is TRBJ1-2; D ambiguous. CDR1 MNHNS and CDR2 SASEGT come from the germline V gene. Deletions cut 3 bases from V and 2 bases from J, with 10 bases between. This CDR3 has 14 residues. As DNA, the CDR3 is TGTGCCAGCAGTGAGAACTACAACAACTATGGCTACACCTTC. It is translated as CASSENYNNYGYTF.

The chain has TRBV7-8 and TRBJ2-1; TRBD1 aligns across 9 bases. This CDR3 spans 16 amino acids. Trimming cost V 0 bases and J 7 bases; bases outside gene matches: 7. Germline CDR1 and CDR2: SGHVS and FQNEAQ. The CDR3 DNA reads as TGTGCCAGCAGCTTAGCTACAGGGGGCGCGGGGAATGAGCAGTTCTTC. Protein sequence: CASSLATGGAGNEQFF.